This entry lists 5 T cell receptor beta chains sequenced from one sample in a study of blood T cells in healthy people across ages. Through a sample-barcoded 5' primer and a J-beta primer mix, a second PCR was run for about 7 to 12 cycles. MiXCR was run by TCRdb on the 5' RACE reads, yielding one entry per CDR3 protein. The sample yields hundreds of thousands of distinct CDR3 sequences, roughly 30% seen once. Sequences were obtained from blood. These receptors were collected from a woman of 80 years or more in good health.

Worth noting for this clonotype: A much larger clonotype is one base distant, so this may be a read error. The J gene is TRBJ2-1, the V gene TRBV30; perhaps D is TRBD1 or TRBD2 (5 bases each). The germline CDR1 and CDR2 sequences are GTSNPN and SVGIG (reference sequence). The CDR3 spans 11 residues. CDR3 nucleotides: TGTACCTGGACCCTGTGGGGGGAGCAGTTCTTC. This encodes CTWTLWGEQFF.

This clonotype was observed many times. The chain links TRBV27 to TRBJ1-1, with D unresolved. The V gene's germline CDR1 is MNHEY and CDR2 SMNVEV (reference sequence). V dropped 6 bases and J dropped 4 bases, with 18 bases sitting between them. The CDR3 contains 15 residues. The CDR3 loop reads CASRLLMGSVTEAFF. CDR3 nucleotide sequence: TGTGCCAGCAGACTTCTGATGGGGTCGGTCACTGAAGCTTTCTTT.

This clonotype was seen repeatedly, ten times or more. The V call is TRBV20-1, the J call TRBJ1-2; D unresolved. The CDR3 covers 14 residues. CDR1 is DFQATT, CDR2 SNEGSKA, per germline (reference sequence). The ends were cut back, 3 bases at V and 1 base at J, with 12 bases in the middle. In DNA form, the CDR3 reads TGCAGTGCTAGGATCCGAGGAAGTAACTATGGCTACACCTTC. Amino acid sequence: CSARIRGSNYGYTF.

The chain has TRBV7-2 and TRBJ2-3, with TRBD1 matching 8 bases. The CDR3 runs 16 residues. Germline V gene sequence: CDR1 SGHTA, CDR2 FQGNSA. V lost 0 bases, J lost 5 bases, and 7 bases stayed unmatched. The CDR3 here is CASSLAWGRGQDTQYF. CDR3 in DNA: TGTGCCAGCAGCTTAGCTTGGGGCAGGGGGCAAGATACGCAGTATTTT. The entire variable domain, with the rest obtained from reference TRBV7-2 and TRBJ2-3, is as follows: GAGVSQSPSNKVTEKGKDVELRCDPISGHTALYWYRQSLGQGLEFLIYFQGNSAPDKSGLPSDRFSAERTGGSVSTLTIQRTQQEDSAVYLCASSLAWGRGQDTQYFGPGTRLTVL.

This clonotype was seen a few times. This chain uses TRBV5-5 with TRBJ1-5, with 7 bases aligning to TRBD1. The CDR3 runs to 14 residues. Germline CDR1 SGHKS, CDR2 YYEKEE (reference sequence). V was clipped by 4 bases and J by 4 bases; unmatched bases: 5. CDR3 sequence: CASSRGQINQPQHF. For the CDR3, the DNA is TGTGCCAGCAGCCGGGGACAGATAAATCAGCCCCAGCATTTT.